This entry is about one TCR beta chain. Time point here: peripheral blood 6 weeks after treatment start. The assay was immunoSEQ multiplex PCR, and TCRdb's table has in-frame clones only and misses some. The repertoire has approximately 91,000 clones, roughly 85% of them found once; the top ten carry around 8.1%. This record belongs to a study of PD-L1 blockade in urothelial cancer. The wider study: Blood underwent analysis 3 weeks (second dose) and 6 weeks after treatment began.

Per the germline V gene, CDR1 is MNHNY and CDR2 is SVGAGI (reference sequence). This CDR3 is built from 14 residues. The V gene end was trimmed by 4 bases and the J gene end by 1 base; junction bases not matched to a gene: 2. Material: PBMCs, obtained around atezolizumab (anti-PD-L1) treatment. The TCR sequence derives from a man aged 70 or older with urothelial cancer. The chain joins TRBV6-6 to TRBJ2-5, with 8 bases aligning to TRBD2. CDR3 sequence (DNA): TGTGCCAGCAGTTTACGGGGGGGCCAAGAGACCCAGTACTTC. This sequence encodes CASSLRGGQETQYF.